This TCR beta chain was captured in a study of blood T cell repertoires in COVID-19. The CDR3 extends over 15 amino acids. Germline values: CDR1 MNHNS, CDR2 SASEGT. The V and J ends lost 2 bases and 0 bases respectively, with 8 bases between them. Source study methods: Reference gene primers were amplified, and this amplification served to estimate nucleated cell counts. Sequenced by immunoSEQ multiplex PCR; TCRdb stores in-frame clones only, minus some. That table supplies the V and J calls and clone size; D and trimming were determined from the DNA. The data contain approximately 260,000 clones, roughly 90% of them singletons.

The clonotype comes from an older woman with COVID-19, enrolled during active disease. The chain joins TRBV6-1 to TRBJ1-3, with D unresolved. The sequencing sample was made of peripheral blood. The CDR3 sequence: CASSESDNSGNTIYF. The CDR3 DNA is TGTGCCAGCAGTGAAAGCGATAACTCTGGAAACACCATATATTTT.